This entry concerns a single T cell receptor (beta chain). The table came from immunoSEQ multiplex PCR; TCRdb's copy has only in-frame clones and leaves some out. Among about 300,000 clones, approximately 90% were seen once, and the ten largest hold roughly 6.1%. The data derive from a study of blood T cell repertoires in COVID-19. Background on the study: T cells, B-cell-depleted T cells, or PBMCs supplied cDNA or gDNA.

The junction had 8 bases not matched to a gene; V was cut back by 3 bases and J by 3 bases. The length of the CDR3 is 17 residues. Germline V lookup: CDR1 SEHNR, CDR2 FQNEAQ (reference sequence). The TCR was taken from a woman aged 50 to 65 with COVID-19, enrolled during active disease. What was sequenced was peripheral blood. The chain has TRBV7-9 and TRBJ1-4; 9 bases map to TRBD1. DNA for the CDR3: TGTGCCAGCAGCTTCGACAGGGGGATAGGGGCTAATGAAAAACTGTTTTTT. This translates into CASSFDRGIGANEKLFF.